A single sample is the source of the 5 T cell receptor beta chains below, sequenced in a study of T cells in Graves' hyperthyroidism and ophthalmopathy. It was RNA transcripts that yielded the amplified TCR beta CDR3 regions. HTBI primers were the set used in a first-round RT-PCR of the TCR CDR3. TCRdb called the multiplex PCR reads again in MiXCR, with one record for every CDR3 protein. The repertoire holds 600,000 to 900,000 distinct CDR3 sequences, with 15% to 20% as singletons. Sequencing used blood. The receptors derive from a man aged 18 to 29 with Graves' hyperthyroidism.

The sample holds a few counts of this clonotype. Germline and junction disagree at one end, which may indicate a read error. This chain joins TRBV7-9 and TRBJ2-5; D is perhaps TRBD2 (5 bases). The CDR3 has 12 residues. Germline V gene sequence: CDR1 SEHNR, CDR2 FQNEAQ (reference sequence). CDR3 in DNA: TGTGCCAGCAGCTCCGAGGGAGAGGCCCAGTACTTC. Its protein is CASSSEGEAQYF.

This clonotype has only a few counts. The V call is TRBV6-2 or TRBV6-3, the J call TRBJ2-1; TRBD1 is a possible D gene (5 bases). Germline assignment: CDR1 MNHEY and CDR2 SVGEGT. V shed 4 bases and J shed 2 bases, with 9 bases lying between them. The CDR3 totals 14 residues. The CDR3 coding sequence is TGTGCCAGCAGTTCCCAGGGCCCCTACAATGAGCAGTTCTTC. This sequence encodes CASSSQGPYNEQFF.

V is TRBV6-2 or TRBV6-3 and J is TRBJ1-5, with 7 positions matching TRBD1. Losses at the gene ends were 5 bases for V and 5 bases for J; bases not matched to a gene: 3. This CDR3 has 13 residues. Germline CDR1 MNHEY, CDR2 SVGEGT. This chain's CDR3 is CASSGQEHQPQHF. In nucleotides, the CDR3 is TGTGCCAGCAGTGGACAGGAGCATCAGCCCCAGCATTTT.

This clonotype was recorded a few times. The V call is TRBV30, the J call TRBJ2-7; the D is unclear. The CDR3 covers 13 residues. V dropped 0 bases and J dropped 6 bases, with 12 bases sitting between them. Germline CDR1 and CDR2: GTSNPN and SVGIG (reference sequence). The CDR3 sequence: CAWSVDTPREQYF. CDR3 DNA sequence: TGTGCCTGGAGTGTTGACACCCCCCGCGAGCAGTACTTC.

This chain joins TRBV7-9 and TRBJ2-2; TRBD2 matches 13 bases. Per germline, CDR1 SEHNR and CDR2 FQNEAQ (reference sequence). This CDR3 region has 16 residues. V lost 5 bases and J lost 9; bases outside the gene matches: 9. The chain's CDR3 is CASSQGLAGANRELFF. The CDR3 coding sequence is TGTGCCAGCAGCCAAGGACTAGCGGGAGCTAATCGGGAGCTGTTTTTT.